This entry lists 31 T cell receptor beta chains sequenced from one sample in a study of cytomegalovirus exposure and HLA in healthy donors (dated by TCRdb to the late 2010s). The method behind the library was the immunoSEQ multiplex PCR assay. A mixture of 60 forward primers for TCR Vbeta segments and 13 reverse primers for TCR Jbeta segments was used in the multiplex PCR. The source is immuneACCESS, and TCRdb retained only in-frame sequences with V and J called. Part of the clones is not carried over; for the studies checked, unresolved V genes explain less than half of this, and the remainder is unexplained. Recorded for this sample are 150,000 to 200,000 clones; 70% to 80% of them occurred a single time. Roughly 1.4% of the sample rests with the top ten. The sample consisted of PBMCs. Receptors originate from a man in his sixties in good health and CMV-seronegative.

The V call is TRBV23-1, the J call TRBJ2-6, with TRBD1 matching 7 bases. Being an ORF, TRBV23-1 has a function that is uncertain. The CDR3 loop spans 19 amino acids. The ends lost 2 bases at V and 0 bases at J; junction bases unmatched: 10. CDR3 sequence (DNA): TGCGCCAGCAGTCAAGCCCGGGACAGCGCCTGCTCTGGGGCCAACGTCCTGACTTTC. Its translation is CASSQARDSACSGANVLTF.

Here the CDR3 reads CASSLDGTGTYEQYF. As DNA, the CDR3 is TGCGCCAGCAGCTTGGACGGGACAGGGACCTACGAGCAGTACTTC. The J gene is TRBJ2-5, the V gene TRBV5-1; 9 nucleotides line up with TRBD1. The closer fit of TRBJ2-7 to the DNA end suggests the J call may be wrong. The germline gives CDR1 SGHRS, CDR2 YFSETQ. The CDR3 loop spans 15 amino acids.

This clone has just a few counts. This sequence joins TRBV28 and TRBJ2-5; D is perhaps TRBD2 (7 bases). This CDR3 region has 15 residues. Germline CDR1 reads MDHEN; CDR2 reads SYDVKM. V lost 7 bases and J lost 2, with 17 bases in between. CDR3 in DNA: TGTGCCAGCACCGACGGGCGGGGGCCGCAAGAGACCCAGTACTTC. This gives the protein CASTDGRGPQETQYF.

The chain combines TRBV27 with TRBJ2-7; 7 bases map to TRBD1. The CDR3 contains 14 residues. The V and J ends lost 6 bases and 4 bases, in that order; junction bases with no gene match: 9. The germline CDR1 and CDR2 sequences are MNHEY and SMNVEV (reference sequence). The CDR3 sequence: CASRPGTELYEQYF. CDR3 nucleotide sequence: TGTGCCAGCAGACCCGGGACAGAACTATACGAGCAGTACTTC.

The chain employs TRBV4-3 and TRBJ2-1; D perhaps matches TRBD2 (6 bases). This CDR3 contains 15 residues. Deletions cut 4 bases from V and 8 bases from J, with 18 bases between. Germline assignment: CDR1 LGHNA and CDR2 YSLEER. CDR3 coding DNA: TGCGCCAGCAGCCGTAGTTGGCGGGAAATGCATGAGCAGTTCTTC. This sequence encodes CASSRSWREMHEQFF.

The CDR3 reads CASSPVSQRLAKNIQYF. CDR3 DNA sequence: TGTGCCAGCTCACCAGTTAGCCAGCGGCTAGCCAAAAACATTCAGTACTTC. The V call is TRBV18, the J call TRBJ2-4; the D gene is possibly TRBD2 (5 bases). The V end was cut by 2 bases, the J end by 0 bases, with 14 bases between. The CDR3 runs 17 residues. The V gene's germline CDR1 is KGHSH and CDR2 LQKENI.

The chain carries TRBV5-4 and TRBJ2-5; TRBD2 matches 9 bases. The CDR3 is 14 residues long. J gave up 2 bases and V 6 bases, and 5 bases lay outside the gene matches. The V gene's germline CDR1 is SGHNT and CDR2 YYREEE (reference sequence). The CDR3 region has the DNA TGTGCCAGCAAAGGGCGGGGGGGGCAAGAGACCCAGTACTTC. It translates to CASKGRGGQETQYF.

The chain couples TRBV6-5 to TRBJ2-5; TRBD1 aligns across 7 bases. The J segment lost 4 bases and the V segment lost 6 bases, leaving 5 bases of the junction unmatched. The CDR3 spans 13 residues. Germline V gene data show CDR1 as MNHEY and CDR2 as SVGAGI. CDR3 in DNA: TGTGCCAGCAGCTGGACAGGAGGAGAGACCCAGTACTTC. Its translation is CASSWTGGETQYF.

The CDR3 coding sequence is TGCGCCAGCAGCCCGGGACTTACCTCCTACGAGCAGTACTTC. It specifies CASSPGLTSYEQYF. The chain carries TRBV4-1 and TRBJ2-7; possible D gene TRBD2, 6 bases. The CDR3 has 14 amino acids. Deletions cut 4 bases from V and 0 bases from J, with 10 bases between. Germline CDR1 MGHRA, CDR2 YSYEKL.

The rearrangement joins TRBV9 to TRBJ1-4, with 10 bases matching TRBD1. CDR1 and CDR2 (germline): SGDLS, YYNGEE. V dropped 3 bases and J dropped 8; count of bases not matched to a gene: 7. The CDR3 spans 15 residues. DNA for the CDR3: TGTGCCAGCAGCGCAACCGGGACAGGGGTAGAAAAACTGTTTTTT. It specifies CASSATGTGVEKLFF.

Only a few counts were recorded for this clone. The chain joins TRBV7-9 to TRBJ1-5; no clear D. The CDR3 runs 12 residues. Looked up from germline, CDR1 is SEHNR and CDR2 is FQNEAQ (reference sequence). Trimming stripped 1 base from V and 9 bases from J, with 7 bases between. The CDR3 loop reads CASSLEEGPQHF. The CDR3 nucleotides read TGTGCCAGCAGCTTAGAAGAGGGGCCCCAGCATTTT.

The chain couples TRBV7-2 to TRBJ1-4; D is perhaps TRBD1 (6 bases). CDR3 length: 15 residues. Germline V gene sequence: CDR1 SGHTA, CDR2 FQGNSA. V was cut by 5 bases and J by 7 bases, with 17 bases left in between. CDR3 sequence: CASSPRGGASEKLFF. CDR3 nucleotides: TGTGCCAGCAGCCCAAGGGGGGGGGCGAGTGAAAAACTGTTTTTT.

This clone was seen a handful of times. CDR3 DNA sequence: TGTGCCAGCAGTTCATATACCCGGACTAGCGGGAGGCTGGGCGAGCAGTACTTC. Amino acids: CASSSYTRTSGRLGEQYF. The chain employs TRBV28 and TRBJ2-7, with 14 positions matching TRBD2. The ends lost 4 bases at V and 6 bases at J; junction bases unmatched: 14. This CDR3 is built from 18 residues. Germline V gives CDR1 MDHEN, CDR2 SYDVKM.

This sequence joins TRBV7-8 and TRBJ1-2; 7 bases fit TRBD1. The CDR3 runs 15 residues. Germline CDR1 SGHVS, CDR2 FQNEAQ. Trimming took 5 bases from V and 8 from J; bases not matched to a gene: 14. CDR3 DNA: TGTGCCAGCAGCATAAGTAGACAGGGATCGAGGGGCTACACCTTC. Translation gives CASSISRQGSRGYTF.

J is TRBJ2-1 and V is TRBV6-1, with D possibly TRBD2 on 5 matching bases. The CDR3 totals 14 residues. V lost 2 bases and J lost 2, with 7 bases in between. Germline CDR1 is MNHNS and CDR2 is SASEGT. The CDR3 here is CASSESGAYNEQFF. The CDR3 DNA follows: TGTGCCAGCAGTGAAAGCGGAGCCTACAATGAGCAGTTCTTC.

The rearrangement links TRBV10-3 to TRBJ2-7, with D possibly TRBD1 on 5 matching bases. The CDR3 sequence is 14 residues long. V gave up 5 bases and J gave up 2 bases, with 13 bases separating them. The germline V gene encodes CDR1 ENHRY and CDR2 SYGVKD. Here the CDR3 DNA reads TGTGCCATCAGTCGCGTGGACACAGCCTACGAGCAGTACTTC. This codes for CAISRVDTAYEQYF.

This clone was observed a few times. The rearrangement links TRBV4-3 to TRBJ2-1; tentative D call: TRBD1 (5 bases). Per germline, CDR1 LGHNA and CDR2 YSLEER. V was clipped by 2 bases and J by 9 bases, with 14 bases between them. The CDR3 is 14 amino acids. CDR3 residues: CASSQFSWGGEQFF. The CDR3 DNA reads as TGCGCCAGCAGCCAATTCTCGTGGGGCGGTGAGCAGTTCTTC.

The chain links TRBV5-1 to TRBJ2-1, with 7 bases fitting TRBD1. Germline V CDR1 and CDR2: SGHRS, YFSETQ. Trimming took 4 bases from V and 4 from J; bases not matched to a gene: 11. This CDR3 contains 16 residues. The CDR3: CASSLSSGTAYNEQFF. As DNA, the CDR3 is TGCGCCAGCAGCCTATCTTCCGGGACAGCTTACAATGAGCAGTTCTTC.

The chain carries TRBV7-9 and TRBJ2-5; 9 positions match TRBD2. CDR1 is SEHNR, CDR2 FQNEAQ, per germline (reference sequence). The CDR3 runs to 18 residues. V lost 3 bases to trimming and J lost 5 bases; unmatched junction nucleotides: 16. The CDR3 reads CASSFPRPSGTPSETQYF. CDR3 coding DNA: TGTGCCAGCAGCTTTCCCCGACCTAGCGGGACCCCCTCGGAGACCCAGTACTTC.

The V and J genes are TRBV11-3 and TRBJ2-7; D perhaps matches TRBD2 (6 bases). Germline CDR1 is SGHNT and CDR2 is YENEEA. The V end lost 0 bases, the J end lost 7 bases, and 19 bases lay between the germline ends. CDR3 length: 16 residues. CDR3 amino acids: CASSLEGRSAGSEQYF. The CDR3 DNA reads as TGTGCCAGCAGCTTAGAAGGTCGTTCGGCCGGGAGTGAGCAGTACTTC.

This chain connects TRBV27 to TRBJ2-7, with D possibly being TRBD2 (5 bases). The V gene lost 3 bases and the J gene lost 2 bases, with 8 bases spanning the gap. This CDR3 has 13 residues. CDR1 and CDR2 (germline): MNHEY, SMNVEV (reference sequence). The chain's CDR3 is CASSLKAAYEQYF. CDR3 sequence (DNA): TGTGCCAGCAGTTTGAAAGCGGCCTACGAGCAGTACTTC.

This clone appeared a few times. The chain has TRBV30 and TRBJ1-5, with no clear D. V was trimmed by 5 bases and J by 3 bases, leaving 14 bases between them. Germline CDR1 reads GTSNPN; CDR2 reads SVGIG (reference sequence). The CDR3 covers 14 residues. In nucleotides, the CDR3 is TGTGCCTGGTCCCCCTTACAGCACAATCAGCCCCAGCATTTT. It encodes CAWSPLQHNQPQHF.

The chain couples TRBV18 to TRBJ1-1, with a weak D call TRBD1 (5 bases). In germline, CDR1 is KGHSH, CDR2 LQKENI. The V and J ends lost 3 bases and 3 bases respectively, with 8 bases between them. The CDR3 contains 13 residues. CDR3 DNA: TGTGCCAGCTCACCGGGGGGGGACACTGAAGCTTTCTTT. This codes for CASSPGGDTEAFF.

DNA of the CDR3: TGCGCCAGCAGCGGTCGGACTAGCGGGGGTAGCGAGCAGTACTTC. It translates to CASSGRTSGGSEQYF. The chain couples TRBV5-1 to TRBJ2-7; 13 bases line up with TRBD2. CDR3 size: 15 residues. Germline CDR1 is SGHRS and CDR2 is YFSETQ. V gave up 4 bases and J gave up 6 bases; unmatched junction bases: 7.

The sample holds one count of this clone. This rearrangement joins TRBV7-9 to TRBJ2-7, with 8 bases matching TRBD1. In germline, CDR1 is SEHNR, CDR2 FQNEAQ (reference sequence). The CDR3 contains 16 residues. J lost 6 bases, V lost 5 bases, and 15 bases had no gene match. Here the CDR3 DNA reads TGTGCCAGCAGCCTTGGGCGCAGGGGGCTTACGGGCGAGCAGTACTTC. It translates to CASSLGRRGLTGEQYF.

This clone showed up just once. The gene calls are TRBV27 and TRBJ2-3; TRBD2 matches at 8 bases. The germline V gene encodes CDR1 MNHEY and CDR2 SMNVEV (reference sequence). V shed 6 bases and J 5 bases; nucleotides not matched to a gene: 7. This CDR3 is built from 14 residues. CDR3 sequence reads: CASRSGGPRDTQYF. DNA of the CDR3: TGTGCCAGCAGATCGGGGGGGCCGAGAGATACGCAGTATTTT.

The chain uses TRBV7-2 and TRBJ2-2; possible D gene TRBD2, 6 bases. Germline CDR1 reads SGHTA; CDR2 reads FQGNSA. The CDR3 extends over 14 amino acids. Trimming shortened V by 6 bases and J by 4 bases, and 12 bases separated the two germline ends. The CDR3 here is CASRPGSGTGELFF. The CDR3 bases are TGTGCCAGCAGACCCGGGAGTGGCACCGGGGAGCTGTTTTTT.

The chain has TRBV7-2 and TRBJ1-3, with TRBD1 identical over 8 bases. The CDR3 spans 15 residues. V gave up 4 bases and J gave up 4 bases; unmatched junction bases: 6. The germline CDR1 and CDR2 sequences are SGHTA and FQGNSA. CDR3 region: CASSSQTGEGNTIYF. For the CDR3, the DNA is TGTGCCAGCAGCTCCCAGACAGGGGAAGGAAACACCATATATTTT.

The rearrangement uses TRBV29-1 and TRBJ2-7; unclear D gene. Germline-derived CDR1 and CDR2 are SQVTM and ANQGSEA. V was trimmed by 3 bases and J by 6 bases, leaving 18 bases between them. This CDR3 comprises 14 residues. This chain's CDR3 is CSVDLSADVREQYF. CDR3 DNA sequence: TGCAGCGTTGACTTGAGCGCAGACGTTCGCGAGCAGTACTTC.

The chain joins TRBV5-1 to TRBJ1-2; the D gene is possibly TRBD1 (5 bases). V dropped 4 bases and J dropped 5 bases, with 18 bases sitting between them. Per germline, CDR1 SGHRS and CDR2 YFSETQ. The CDR3 has 15 residues. The DNA of the CDR3 is TGCGCCAGCAGCCCCCGGGACTCCCCGGGGTATGGCTACACCTTC. Translating gives CASSPRDSPGYGYTF.

The chain combines TRBV5-4 with TRBJ1-1; D possibly corresponds to TRBD1 (6 bases). CDR1 and CDR2 (germline): SGHNT, YYREEE (reference sequence). The CDR3 is 15 residues long. The V and J ends lost 3 bases and 1 base respectively, with 13 bases between them. The CDR3 sequence is CASSYAGTSNTEAFF. CDR3 nucleotide sequence: TGTGCCAGCAGCTATGCCGGGACATCGAACACTGAAGCTTTCTTT.